This T cell receptor beta chain emerged from a study of T cell repertoires in cytomegalovirus infection. General observations from the study: HLA-C-restricted CMV-specific TCR beta clonotypes prevailed in the ex vivo response.

Germline V gene sequence: CDR1 MNHEY, CDR2 SVGAGI. Trimming at V came to 6 bases and at J to 2 bases, leaving 7 bases not matched to a gene. The CDR3 sequence is 15 residues long. Ten or more counts support this clonotype. Its antigen is not known. MiXCR, run by TCRdb on the reads, gives a single entry per CDR3 protein. The sample shows a few hundred thousand distinct CDR3 sequences, 22% of them seen only once. This sequence joins TRBV6-5 and TRBJ1-3, with TRBD1 matching 7 bases. This sequence was found in a human donor in good health (CMV status not recorded). Some clones in this sample may be carry-over from other donors' samples. The sample consisted of cultured PBMCs, taken from culture after CMV antigen stimulation. The CDR3 DNA is TGTGCCAGCAGCCCACCGACAGGGACTGGAAACACCATATATTTT. Translation gives CASSPPTGTGNTIYF.